Listed here is a single T cell receptor beta chain. Its matching antigen is unknown. People whose metastatic non-small-cell lung cancer was chemo-refractory got focal radiation along with CTLA-4 blockade by ipilimumab. The record originates from a study of radiotherapy plus CTLA-4 blockade in lung cancer. Overall study context: Among enrolled patients, roughly 20% responded and about 34% achieved disease control. Regarding the study as a whole: Clones of tumor-derived TCRs expanded in blood after radiotherapy plus ipilimumab. Interferon-beta and early blood T cell clone dynamics reportedly predicted response best.

The CDR3 length is 13 residues. The V end lost 6 bases, the J end lost 7 bases, and 13 bases lay between the germline ends. The germline V gene encodes CDR1 KGHSH and CDR2 LQKENI. Produced via immunoSEQ multiplex PCR; TCRdb's table is partial and in-frame only. The table lists about 80,000 clones, 84% of them singletons. This clonotype was obtained from a human donor with non-small cell lung cancer who had stable disease on radiotherapy plus ipilimumab. The chain joins TRBV18 to TRBJ1-5; no firm D call. The material was peripheral blood, obtained from a patient treated with radiotherapy plus ipilimumab. CDR3 protein: CASSRDPTQPQHF. For the CDR3, the DNA is TGTGCCAGCTCGCGGGATCCGACCCAGCCCCAGCATTTT.